This paragraph reports one T cell receptor beta chain. What it recognizes is unknown. Using a J-beta primer mix together with a sample-barcoded 5' primer, a second PCR was run for roughly 6 to 12 cycles. Using its own MiXCR run on the 5' RACE reads, TCRdb lists one record per CDR3 protein. The profile shows about 1.7 million distinct CDR3 sequences, over 25% of them singletons. The data are from a study of blood T cells in healthy people across ages. Study-wide context: Per two T cells, about one barcoded beta molecule was captured through template switching. Study-level results: Comparison with aged donors showed that long-lived donors had more naive CD4+ cells and higher diversity. Per million T cells, TCR beta diversity dropped about linearly as age rose.

The CDR3 runs 14 residues. The ends lost 1 base at V and 7 bases at J; junction bases unmatched: 7. Germline V CDR1 and CDR2: SGHRS, YFSETQ. The chain combines TRBV5-1 with TRBJ2-7; TRBD2 matches at 8 bases. This clonotype originated in a woman aged 25 to 39 in good health. The specimen was blood. The CDR3 region has the DNA TGCGCCAGCAGCTTGAGCGGGAGTGTAAATGAGCAGTACTTC. It yields the protein CASSLSGSVNEQYF.